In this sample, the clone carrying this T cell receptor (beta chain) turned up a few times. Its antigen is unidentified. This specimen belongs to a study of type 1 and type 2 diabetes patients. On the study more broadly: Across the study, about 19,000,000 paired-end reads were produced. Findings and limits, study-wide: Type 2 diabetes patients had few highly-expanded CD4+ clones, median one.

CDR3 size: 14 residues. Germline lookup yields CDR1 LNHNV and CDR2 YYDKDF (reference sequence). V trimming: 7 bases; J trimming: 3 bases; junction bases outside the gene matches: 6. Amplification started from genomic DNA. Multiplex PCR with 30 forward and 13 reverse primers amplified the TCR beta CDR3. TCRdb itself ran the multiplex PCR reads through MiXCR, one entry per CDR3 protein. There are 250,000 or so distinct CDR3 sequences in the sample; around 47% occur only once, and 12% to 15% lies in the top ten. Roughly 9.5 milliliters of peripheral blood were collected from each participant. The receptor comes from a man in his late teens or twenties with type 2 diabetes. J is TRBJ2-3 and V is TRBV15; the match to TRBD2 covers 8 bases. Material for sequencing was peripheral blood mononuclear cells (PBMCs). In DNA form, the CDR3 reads TGTGCCACCAATTCCGGGAGGGTGACAGATACGCAGTATTTT. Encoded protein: CATNSGRVTDTQYF.